This paragraph reports one T cell receptor beta chain. Its specificity is unknown. This record comes from a study of T cells in localized non-small cell lung cancer. Points from the study as a whole: Longer overall survival accompanied higher blood T cell density. There were a median roughly 59 of the top 100 tumor clones appearing in adjacent lung. Among the tissues sampled, uninvolved adjacent lung had the highest T cell clonality, above tumor.

Samples of adjacent lung lacking atypia were obtained no closer than 2 cm to the tumor margin. The CDR3 is 15 amino acids. With 0 bases removed from V and 3 bases from J, the gap between germline ends came to 12 bases. From germline, CDR1 is SGHRS and CDR2 YFSETQ. Sequenced by immunoSEQ multiplex PCR; TCRdb stores in-frame clones only, minus some. The sample includes 3,100 or so clones, approximately 25% seen only once; the top ten take about 14%. The sequence was obtained from a man between 40 and 70 years old with stage III squamous cell lung carcinoma. The chain combines TRBV5-1 with TRBJ1-1; D is unresolved. This material consisted of normal lung tissue next to the tumor, taken before any cancer treatment. The CDR3 sequence: CASSLAGTPDTEAFF. CDR3 in DNA: TGCGCCAGCAGCTTGGCCGGCACTCCGGACACTGAAGCTTTCTTT.